These 9 T cell receptor beta chains originate from one sample sequenced in a study of T-cell memory formation after mild COVID-19. TCRdb passed the 5' RACE reads through MiXCR, listing each CDR3 protein once. The table lists 540,000 or so distinct CDR3 sequences, just over 20% of them singletons. Sequencing input: PBMCs or a T cell subset sorted from them (not recorded which). These TCRs come from an adult woman who had mild COVID-19 (a few samples of this study predate the infection). Cell type and time point are not known.

The rearrangement joins TRBV7-8 to TRBJ1-5, with D unclear. Between the trimmed V and J ends, which lost 1 base and 3 bases, there was a span of 10 bases. CDR3 length: 15 residues. CDR1 is SGHVS, CDR2 FQNEAQ, per germline. The CDR3 loop reads CASSLVHSNNQPQHF. In DNA form, the CDR3 reads TGTGCCAGCAGCTTAGTGCACAGTAACAATCAGCCCCAGCATTTT.

There are a few counts of this clonotype. For the CDR3, the DNA is TGTGCCAGCAGTGAATTTGGCAGCTCGAACACTGAAGCTTTCTTT. It specifies CASSEFGSSNTEAFF. The V and J genes are TRBV25-1 and TRBJ1-1; D is ambiguous. Deletions cut 1 base from V and 1 base from J, with 10 bases between. There are 15 residues in the CDR3. Germline V CDR1 and CDR2: MGHDK, SYGVNS.

The chain recombines TRBV11-2 with TRBJ2-1; D perhaps matches TRBD2 (6 bases). V lost 4 bases, J lost 7 bases, and 23 bases lay in between. Germline V gene lookup returns CDR1 SGHAT and CDR2 FQNNGV. The length of the CDR3 is 17 residues. CDR3 bases: TGTGCCAGCAGCTCAATTAGCGGAGTAACCCCCGGAAATGAGCAGTTCTTC. It is translated as CASSSISGVTPGNEQFF. Drawing the rest from reference TRBV11-2 and TRBJ2-1, the complete variable domain is EAGVAQSPRYKIIEKRQSVAFWCNPISGHATLYWYQQILGQGPKLLIQFQNNGVVDDSQLPKDRFSAERLKGVDSTLKIQPAKLEDSAVYLCASSSISGVTPGNEQFFGPGTRLTVL.

This clonotype was seen at least ten times. The chain employs TRBV20-1 and TRBJ2-3; D may match TRBD1 or TRBD2 (7 bases each). The CDR3 is made up of 13 amino acids. V was shortened by 6 bases and J by 3 bases, with 13 bases between the two germline ends. Germline CDR1 and CDR2: DFQATT and SNEGSKA (reference sequence). CDR3 residues: CSAARGGTDTQYF. CDR3 nucleotide sequence: TGCAGTGCGGCCAGGGGGGGTACAGATACGCAGTATTTT.

This clonotype has just a few counts. For the CDR3, the DNA is TGTGCCAGCGGACTAGGTGGACCCAATGAGCAGTTCTTC. It is translated as CASGLGGPNEQFF. J is TRBJ2-1 and V is TRBV12-3 or TRBV12-4; 7 bases match TRBD2. The CDR3 extends over 13 amino acids. V shed 8 bases and J 6 bases; nucleotides not matched to a gene: 7.

The chain has TRBV30 and TRBJ1-1, with D possibly being TRBD1 (6 bases). This CDR3 is 13 amino acids long. Between the trimmed V and J ends, which lost 2 bases and 0 bases, there was a span of 7 bases. Germline CDR1 is GTSNPN and CDR2 is SVGIG (reference sequence). The CDR3 region has the DNA TGTGCCTGGAGTAGGGGGGTGAACACTGAAGCTTTCTTT. Translation gives CAWSRGVNTEAFF.

The V call is TRBV7-8, the J call TRBJ1-1, with D perhaps matching TRBD1 (5 bases). This CDR3 has 15 residues. V was pared by 0 bases and J by 5 bases, with 13 bases between. In germline, CDR1 is SGHVS, CDR2 FQNEAQ. DNA for the CDR3: TGTGCCAGCAGCTTAGCGCTTGGGACGGGAACTGAAGCTTTCTTT. It translates to CASSLALGTGTEAFF.

The chain recombines TRBV27 with TRBJ2-1; possibly TRBD1 for D (6 bases). The germline V and J ends were trimmed by 6 bases and 5 bases, with 11 bases remaining between them. The length of the CDR3 is 13 residues. Germline values: CDR1 MNHEY, CDR2 SMNVEV (reference sequence). The CDR3 is CASRQGAHNEQFF. For the CDR3, the DNA is TGTGCCAGCAGACAGGGTGCCCACAATGAGCAGTTCTTC.

This clonotype was observed a handful of times. V usage is TRBV12-5 and J usage is TRBJ2-5, with unresolved D. Between the trimmed V and J ends, which lost 1 base and 3 bases, there was a span of 6 bases. The germline gives CDR1 LGHNT, CDR2 FRNRAP. The CDR3 has 13 amino acids. DNA of the CDR3: TGTGCTAGTGGTTTGGCCATAGAAGAGACCCAGTACTTC. Translated: CASGLAIEETQYF.